The clone carrying this T cell receptor (beta chain) has only a few counts. Its antigen remains unidentified. This entry belongs to a study of T-cell memory formation after mild COVID-19. Study observations and caveats: Contracting clones from day 15 to 85 had balanced CD4/CD8; later expanders favoured CD4+. Pre-infection memory harbored some responding clones, suggesting cross-reactive memory joined.

5'RACE with constant-segment primers built TCRalpha and TCRbeta cDNA libraries with UMIs. Each CDR3 protein is one row after TCRdb ran MiXCR on the 5' RACE reads. The sample records some 300,000 distinct CDR3 sequences, around 19% being singletons. V lost 5 bases and J 3 bases, leaving 10 bases between the germline ends. The CDR3 is made up of 13 amino acids. This receptor was obtained from a man aged 18 to 29 who had mild COVID-19 (a few samples of this study predate the infection). Cell type and time point are not known. The J gene is TRBJ1-2, the V gene TRBV12-3 or TRBV12-4; D is unresolved. Sequencing used PBMCs or a T cell subset sorted from them (not recorded which). The CDR3 is CASSNDNYYGYTF. The CDR3 DNA reads as TGTGCCAGCAGTAACGACAACTACTATGGCTACACCTTC.